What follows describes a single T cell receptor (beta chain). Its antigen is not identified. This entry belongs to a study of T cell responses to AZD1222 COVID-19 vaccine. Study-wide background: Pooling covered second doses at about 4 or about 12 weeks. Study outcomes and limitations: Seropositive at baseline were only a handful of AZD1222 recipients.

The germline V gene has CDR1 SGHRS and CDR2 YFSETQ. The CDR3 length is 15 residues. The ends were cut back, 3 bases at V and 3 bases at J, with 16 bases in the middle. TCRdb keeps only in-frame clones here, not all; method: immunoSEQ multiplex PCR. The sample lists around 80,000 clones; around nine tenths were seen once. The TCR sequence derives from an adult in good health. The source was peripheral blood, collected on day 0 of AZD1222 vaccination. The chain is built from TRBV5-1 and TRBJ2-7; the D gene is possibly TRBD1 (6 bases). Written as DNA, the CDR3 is TGCGCCAGCAGCTCAGCCCTGACAGGAATCTACGAGCAGTACTTC. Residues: CASSSALTGIYEQYF. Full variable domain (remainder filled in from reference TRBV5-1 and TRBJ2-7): KAGVTQTPRYLIKTRGQQVTLSCSPISGHRSVSWYQQTPGQGLQFLFEYFSETQRNKGNFPGRFSGRQFSNSRSEMNVSTLELGDSALYLCASSSALTGIYEQYFGPGTRLTVT.